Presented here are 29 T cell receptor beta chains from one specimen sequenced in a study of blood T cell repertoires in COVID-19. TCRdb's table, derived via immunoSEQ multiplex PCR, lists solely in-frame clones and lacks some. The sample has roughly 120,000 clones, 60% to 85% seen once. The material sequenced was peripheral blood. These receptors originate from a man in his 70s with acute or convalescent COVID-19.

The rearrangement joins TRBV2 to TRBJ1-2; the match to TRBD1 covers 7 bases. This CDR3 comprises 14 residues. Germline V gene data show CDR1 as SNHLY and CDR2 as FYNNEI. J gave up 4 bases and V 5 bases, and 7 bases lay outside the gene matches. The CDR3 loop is CASSRTRDSYGYTF. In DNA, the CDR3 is TGTGCCAGCAGTCGCACCCGGGACAGCTATGGCTACACCTTC.

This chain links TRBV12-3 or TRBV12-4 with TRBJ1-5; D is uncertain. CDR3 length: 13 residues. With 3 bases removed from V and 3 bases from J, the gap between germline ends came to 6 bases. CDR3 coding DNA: TGTGCCAGCAGTTTCGGGAACAATCAGCCCCAGCATTTT. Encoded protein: CASSFGNNQPQHF.

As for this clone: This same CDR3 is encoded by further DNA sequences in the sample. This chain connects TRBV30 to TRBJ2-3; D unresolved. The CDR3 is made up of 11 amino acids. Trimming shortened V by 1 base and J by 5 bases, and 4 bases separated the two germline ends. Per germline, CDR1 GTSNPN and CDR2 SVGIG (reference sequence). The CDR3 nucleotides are TGTGCCTGGAGTGGCGGAGATACGCAGTATTTT. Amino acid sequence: CAWSGGDTQYF.

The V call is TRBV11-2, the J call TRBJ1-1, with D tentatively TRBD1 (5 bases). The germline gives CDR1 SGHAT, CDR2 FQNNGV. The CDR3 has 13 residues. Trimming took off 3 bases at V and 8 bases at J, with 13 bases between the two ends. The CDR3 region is CASSFGPGEEAFF. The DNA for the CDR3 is TGTGCCAGCAGCTTTGGGCCGGGGGAGGAAGCTTTCTTT.

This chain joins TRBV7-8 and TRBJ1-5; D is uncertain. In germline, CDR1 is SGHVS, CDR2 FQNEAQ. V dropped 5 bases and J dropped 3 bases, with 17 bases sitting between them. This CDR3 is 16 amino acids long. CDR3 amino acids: CASSLNGEDINQPQHF. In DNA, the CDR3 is TGTGCCAGCAGCCTCAACGGGGAGGATATCAATCAGCCCCAGCATTTT.

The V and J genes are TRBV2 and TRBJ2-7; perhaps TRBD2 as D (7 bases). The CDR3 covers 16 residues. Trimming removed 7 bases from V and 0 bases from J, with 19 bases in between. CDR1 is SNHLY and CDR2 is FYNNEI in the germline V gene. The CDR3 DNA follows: TGTGCCAGCACCGAGGGGGGGGGCGCCCGCTCCTACGAGCAGTACTTC. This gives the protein CASTEGGGARSYEQYF. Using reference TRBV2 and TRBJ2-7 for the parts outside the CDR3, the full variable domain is EPEVTQTPSHQVTQMGQEVILRCVPISNHLYFYWYRQILGQKVEFLVSFYNNEISEKSEIFDDQFSVERPDGSNFTLKIRSTKLEDSAMYFCASTEGGGARSYEQYFGPGTRLTVT.

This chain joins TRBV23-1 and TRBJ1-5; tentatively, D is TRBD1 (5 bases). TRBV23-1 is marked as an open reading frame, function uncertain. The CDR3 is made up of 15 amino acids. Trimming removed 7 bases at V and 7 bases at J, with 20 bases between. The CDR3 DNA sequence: TGCGCCAGCACCCAAAACGGGGGTTCGCACCAGCCCCAGCATTTT. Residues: CASTQNGGSHQPQHF.

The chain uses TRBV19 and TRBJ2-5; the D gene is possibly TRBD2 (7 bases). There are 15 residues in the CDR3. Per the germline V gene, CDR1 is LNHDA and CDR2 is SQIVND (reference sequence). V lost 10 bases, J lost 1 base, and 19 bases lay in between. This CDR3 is CATREVGGPQETQYF. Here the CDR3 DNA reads TGTGCCACCAGAGAGGTGGGGGGGCCCCAAGAGACCCAGTACTTC.

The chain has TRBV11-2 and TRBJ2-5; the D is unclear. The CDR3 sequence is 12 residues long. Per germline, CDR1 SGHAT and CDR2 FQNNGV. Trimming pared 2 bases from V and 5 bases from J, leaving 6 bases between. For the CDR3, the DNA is TGTGCCAGCAGCTTACATCCCGAGACCCAGTACTTC. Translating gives CASSLHPETQYF.

The CDR3 protein is CATTWTRGGRSYEQYF. In DNA form, the CDR3 reads TGCGCCACCACATGGACTCGGGGAGGTCGCTCCTACGAGCAGTACTTC. V usage is TRBV10-1 and J usage is TRBJ2-7, with a tentative D call TRBD2 (6 bases). Germline CDR1 WNHNN, CDR2 SYGVQD (reference sequence). There are 16 residues in the CDR3. The ends were cut back, 10 bases at V and 0 bases at J, with 22 bases in the middle.

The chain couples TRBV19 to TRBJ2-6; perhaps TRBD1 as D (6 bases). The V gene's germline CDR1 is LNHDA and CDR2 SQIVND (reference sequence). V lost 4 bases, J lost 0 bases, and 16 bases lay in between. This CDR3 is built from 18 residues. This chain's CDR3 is CASSKDSTAFSGANVLTF. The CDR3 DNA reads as TGTGCCAGTAGTAAGGACAGCACAGCCTTCTCTGGGGCCAACGTCCTGACTTTC.

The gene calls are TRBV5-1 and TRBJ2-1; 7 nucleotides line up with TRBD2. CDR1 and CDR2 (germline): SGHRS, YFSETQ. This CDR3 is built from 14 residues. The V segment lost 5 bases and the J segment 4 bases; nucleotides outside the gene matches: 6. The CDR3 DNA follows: TGCGCCAGCAGTGCGGGGGAGGTATACAATGAGCAGTTCTTC. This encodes CASSAGEVYNEQFF.

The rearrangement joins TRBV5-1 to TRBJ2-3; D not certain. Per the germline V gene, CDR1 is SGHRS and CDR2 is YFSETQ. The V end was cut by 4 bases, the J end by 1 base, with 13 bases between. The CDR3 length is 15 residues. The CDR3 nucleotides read TGCGCCAGCAGCCTTCTGGGCACCGGCACAGATACGCAGTATTTT. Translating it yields CASSLLGTGTDTQYF. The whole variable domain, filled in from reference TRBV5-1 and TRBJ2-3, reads KAGVTQTPRYLIKTRGQQVTLSCSPISGHRSVSWYQQTPGQGLQFLFEYFSETQRNKGNFPGRFSGRQFSNSRSEMNVSTLELGDSALYLCASSLLGTGTDTQYFGPGTRLTVL.

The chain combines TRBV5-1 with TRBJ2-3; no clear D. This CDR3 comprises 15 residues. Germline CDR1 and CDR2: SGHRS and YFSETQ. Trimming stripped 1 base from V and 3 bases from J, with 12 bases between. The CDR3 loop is CASSLWASLTDTQYF. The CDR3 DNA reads TGCGCCAGCAGCTTGTGGGCATCCTTGACAGATACGCAGTATTTT. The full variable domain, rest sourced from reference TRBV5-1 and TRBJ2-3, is KAGVTQTPRYLIKTRGQQVTLSCSPISGHRSVSWYQQTPGQGLQFLFEYFSETQRNKGNFPGRFSGRQFSNSRSEMNVSTLELGDSALYLCASSLWASLTDTQYFGPGTRLTVL.

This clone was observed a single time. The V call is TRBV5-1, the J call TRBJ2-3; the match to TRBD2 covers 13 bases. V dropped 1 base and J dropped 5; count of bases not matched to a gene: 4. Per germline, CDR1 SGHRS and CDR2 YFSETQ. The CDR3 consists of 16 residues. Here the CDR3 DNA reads TGCGCCAGCAGCTTGCCGGGACTAGCGGGACGAGATACGCAGTATTTT. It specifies CASSLPGLAGRDTQYF. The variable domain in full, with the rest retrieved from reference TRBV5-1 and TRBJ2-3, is KAGVTQTPRYLIKTRGQQVTLSCSPISGHRSVSWYQQTPGQGLQFLFEYFSETQRNKGNFPGRFSGRQFSNSRSEMNVSTLELGDSALYLCASSLPGLAGRDTQYFGPGTRLTVL.

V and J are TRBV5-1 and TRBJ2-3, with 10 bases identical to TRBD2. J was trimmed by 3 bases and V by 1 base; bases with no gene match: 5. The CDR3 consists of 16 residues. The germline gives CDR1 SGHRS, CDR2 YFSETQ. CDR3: CASSLKTAGGTDTQYF. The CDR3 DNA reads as TGCGCCAGCAGCTTGAAAACAGCGGGGGGGACAGATACGCAGTATTTT.

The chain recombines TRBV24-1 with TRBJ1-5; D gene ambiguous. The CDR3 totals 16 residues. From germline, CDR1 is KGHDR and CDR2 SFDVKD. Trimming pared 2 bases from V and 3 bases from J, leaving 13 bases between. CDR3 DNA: TGTGCCACCAGTGATTCAGGCAGTAGGTCCAATCAGCCCCAGCATTTT. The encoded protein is CATSDSGSRSNQPQHF.

Here the CDR3 reads CATSRQRLAGYNEQFF. The CDR3 bases are TGTGCCACCAGCAGGCAAAGACTAGCGGGATACAATGAGCAGTTCTTC. The chain combines TRBV15 with TRBJ2-1, with 11 nucleotides matching TRBD2. Germline-derived CDR1 and CDR2 are LNHNV and YYDKDF (reference sequence). The length of the CDR3 is 16 residues. The V segment lost 3 bases and the J segment 4 bases; nucleotides outside the gene matches: 5. The full variable domain, rest sourced from reference TRBV15 and TRBJ2-1, is DAMVIQNPRYQVTQFGKPVTLSCSQTLNHNVMYWYQQKSSQAPKLLFHYYDKDFNNEADTPDNFQSRRPNTSFCFLDIRSPGLGDTAMYLCATSRQRLAGYNEQFFGPGTRLTVL.

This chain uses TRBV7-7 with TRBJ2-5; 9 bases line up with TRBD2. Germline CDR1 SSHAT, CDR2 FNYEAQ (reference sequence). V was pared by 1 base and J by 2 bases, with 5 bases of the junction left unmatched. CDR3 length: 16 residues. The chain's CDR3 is CASSLGSGGFQETQYF. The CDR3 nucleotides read TGTGCCAGCAGCTTAGGTAGCGGGGGCTTTCAAGAGACCCAGTACTTC.

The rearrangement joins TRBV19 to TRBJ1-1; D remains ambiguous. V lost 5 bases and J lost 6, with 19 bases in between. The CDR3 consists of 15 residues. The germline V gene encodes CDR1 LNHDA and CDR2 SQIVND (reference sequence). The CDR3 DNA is TGTGCCAGTAGTCCCCAGCGTTCGGGATCGTCTGAAGCTTTCTTT. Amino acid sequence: CASSPQRSGSSEAFF.

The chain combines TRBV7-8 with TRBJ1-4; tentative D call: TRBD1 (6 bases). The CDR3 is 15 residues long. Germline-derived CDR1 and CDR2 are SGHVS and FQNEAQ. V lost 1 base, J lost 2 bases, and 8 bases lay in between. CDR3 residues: CASSLEGGTNEKLFF. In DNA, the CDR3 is TGTGCCAGCAGCTTAGAAGGGGGTACTAATGAAAAACTGTTTTTT.

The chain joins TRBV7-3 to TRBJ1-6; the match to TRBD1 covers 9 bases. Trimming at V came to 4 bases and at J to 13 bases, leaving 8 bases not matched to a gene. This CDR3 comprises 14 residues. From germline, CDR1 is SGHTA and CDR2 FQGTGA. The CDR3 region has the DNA TGTGCCAGCAGCTCCGGACAGGGGCAAGGGCCCCTCCACTTT. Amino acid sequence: CASSSGQGQGPLHF.

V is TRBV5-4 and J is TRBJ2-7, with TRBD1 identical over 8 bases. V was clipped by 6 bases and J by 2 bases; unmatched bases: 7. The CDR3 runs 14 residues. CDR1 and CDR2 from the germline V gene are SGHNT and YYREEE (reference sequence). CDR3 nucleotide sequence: TGTGCCAGCACCGACAGGGGCAACCCCTACGAGCAGTACTTC. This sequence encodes CASTDRGNPYEQYF. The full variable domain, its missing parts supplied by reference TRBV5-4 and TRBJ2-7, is ETGVTQSPTHLIKTRGQQVTLRCSSQSGHNTVSWYQQALGQGPQFIFQYYREEENGRGNFPPRFSGLQFPNYSSELNVNALELDDSALYLCASTDRGNPYEQYFGPGTRLTVT.

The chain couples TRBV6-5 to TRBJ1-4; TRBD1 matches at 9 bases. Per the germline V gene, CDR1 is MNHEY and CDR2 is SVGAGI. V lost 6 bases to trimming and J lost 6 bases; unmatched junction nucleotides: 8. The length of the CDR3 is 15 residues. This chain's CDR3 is CASRTTGTGYEKLFF. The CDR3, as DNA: TGTGCCAGCAGGACTACCGGGACAGGGTATGAAAAACTGTTTTTT.

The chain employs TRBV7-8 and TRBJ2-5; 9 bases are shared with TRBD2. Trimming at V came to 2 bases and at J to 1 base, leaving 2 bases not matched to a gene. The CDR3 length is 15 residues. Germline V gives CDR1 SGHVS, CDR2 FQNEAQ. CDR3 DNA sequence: TGTGCCAGCAGCTTATCAGCGGGGGGCCAAGAGACCCAGTACTTC. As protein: CASSLSAGGQETQYF.

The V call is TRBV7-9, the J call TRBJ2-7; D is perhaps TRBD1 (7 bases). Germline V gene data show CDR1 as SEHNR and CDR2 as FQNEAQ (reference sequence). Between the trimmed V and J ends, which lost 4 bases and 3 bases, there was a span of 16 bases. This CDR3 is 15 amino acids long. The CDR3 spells CASSSGGGLGYEQYF. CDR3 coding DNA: TGTGCCAGCAGCTCAGGAGGGGGCTTGGGCTACGAGCAGTACTTC.

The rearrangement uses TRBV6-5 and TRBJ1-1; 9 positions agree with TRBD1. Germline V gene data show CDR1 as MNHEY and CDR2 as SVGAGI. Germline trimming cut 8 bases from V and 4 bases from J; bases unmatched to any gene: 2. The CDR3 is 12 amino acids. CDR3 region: CASGTGFTEAFF. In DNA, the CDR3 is TGTGCCAGCGGGACAGGGTTCACTGAAGCTTTCTTT.

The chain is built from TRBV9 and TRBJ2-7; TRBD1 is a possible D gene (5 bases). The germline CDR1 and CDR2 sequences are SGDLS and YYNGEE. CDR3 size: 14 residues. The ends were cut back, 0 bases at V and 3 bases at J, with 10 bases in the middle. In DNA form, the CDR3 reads TGTGCCAGCAGCGTAGGTAAGGGGAACTACGAGCAGTACTTC. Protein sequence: CASSVGKGNYEQYF.

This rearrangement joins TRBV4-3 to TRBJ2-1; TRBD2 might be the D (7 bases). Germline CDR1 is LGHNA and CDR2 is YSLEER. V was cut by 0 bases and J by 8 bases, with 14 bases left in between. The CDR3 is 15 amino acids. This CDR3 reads CASSQDLGGLDEQFF. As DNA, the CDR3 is TGCGCCAGCAGCCAAGATCTGGGGGGGCTCGATGAGCAGTTCTTC.